One sample yielded the 22 T cell receptor beta chains listed below, sequenced in a study of regulatory T cells in long-lasting Graves disease. Arm-PCR of CDR3 regions and iRepertoire HTBI primers were used to build TCR beta libraries. TCRdb reprocessed the multiplex PCR reads with MiXCR, giving one entry per CDR3 protein. The profile shows about 430,000 distinct CDR3 sequences, about 21% of them singletons. Time point of the sample: persistent/refractory GD, antithyroid drugs over 5 years with positive TRAb. Preparation of the TCR library used RNA extracted from PBMCs. The starting material was peripheral blood mononuclear cells (PBMCs), obtained when the disease was refractory, from a patient treated with antithyroid drugs. Receptors were obtained from a female donor with Graves disease.

The chain links TRBV6-5 to TRBJ1-1; the D is unclear. The V end lost 0 bases, the J end lost 6 bases, and 11 bases lay between the germline ends. The CDR3 is made up of 14 amino acids. Germline assignment: CDR1 MNHEY and CDR2 SVGAGI. The CDR3 nucleotides are TGTGCCAGCAGTTACTCGATTGGGGTTTCTGAAGCTTTCTTT. It is translated as CASSYSIGVSEAFF.

This clonotype was picked up many times. The rearrangement joins TRBV11-3 to TRBJ1-4, with D unresolved. The germline V gene has CDR1 SGHNT and CDR2 YENEEA. Trimming removed 5 bases at V and 2 bases at J, with 12 bases between. There are 15 residues in the CDR3. The CDR3 loop is CASSQREGTNEKLFF. The DNA of the CDR3 is TGTGCCAGCAGCCAACGGGAAGGCACTAATGAAAAACTGTTTTTT. The variable domain in full, with the rest retrieved from reference TRBV11-3 and TRBJ1-4, is EAGVVQSPRYKIIEKKQPVAFWCNPISGHNTLYWYLQNLGQGPELLIRYENEEAVDDSQLPKDRFSAERLKGVDSTLKIQPAELGDSAVYLCASSQREGTNEKLFFGSGTQLSVL.

This clonotype was detected once. V usage is TRBV18 and J usage is TRBJ2-5; the D gene is possibly TRBD2 (6 bases). The germline gives CDR1 KGHSH, CDR2 LQKENI. The CDR3 is made up of 19 amino acids. With 1 base removed from V and 2 bases from J, the gap between germline ends came to 23 bases. The CDR3 is CASSPLDGSLGFGQETQYF. The CDR3 DNA sequence: TGTGCCAGCTCACCACTGGACGGGAGTTTGGGTTTTGGTCAAGAGACCCAGTACTTC.

The chain couples TRBV9 to TRBJ2-5, with 8 nucleotides matching TRBD1. In germline, CDR1 is SGDLS, CDR2 YYNGEE. J was trimmed by 4 bases and V by 0 bases; bases with no gene match: 8. This CDR3 has 16 residues. As DNA, the CDR3 is TGTGCCAGCAGCGTAGCTACGGGGGACAGGTTAGAGACCCAGTACTTC. Translated, it gives CASSVATGDRLETQYF. Looking up the rest from reference TRBV9 and TRBJ2-5 gives the full variable domain: DSGVTQTPKHLITATGQRVTLRCSPRSGDLSVYWYQQSLDQGLQFLIQYYNGEERAKGNILERFSAQQFPDLHSELNLSSLELGDSALYFCASSVATGDRLETQYFGPGTRLLVL.

This clonotype was counted at least ten times. This sequence joins TRBV7-3 and TRBJ2-5; D is unclear. Trimming left V 2 bases short and J 9 bases short, with 13 bases between. The CDR3 length is 13 residues. CDR1 and CDR2 (germline): SGHTA, FQGTGA. CDR3 DNA sequence: TGTGCCAGCAGCTTAGGCGAGTATGAGCCCCAGTACTTC. The encoded protein is CASSLGEYEPQYF.

This clonotype was recorded at least ten times. The rearrangement links TRBV27 to TRBJ2-7, with 11 bases lining up with TRBD2. The germline V gene encodes CDR1 MNHEY and CDR2 SMNVEV (reference sequence). CDR3 length: 15 residues. Trimming took 4 bases from V and 3 from J; bases not matched to a gene: 5. CDR3 in amino acids: CASSWRGTSGYEQYF. CDR3 coding DNA: TGTGCCAGCAGTTGGCGAGGGACTAGCGGCTACGAGCAGTACTTC.

The chain links TRBV3-1 to TRBJ1-3; TRBD1 is a possible D gene (5 bases). The ends were cut back, 4 bases at V and 4 bases at J, with 11 bases in the middle. The germline V gene encodes CDR1 LGHDT and CDR2 YNNKEL (reference sequence). The CDR3 runs to 14 residues. As DNA, the CDR3 is TGTGCCAGCAGCCTCGGGACCTACGGAAACACCATATATTTT. Translation gives CASSLGTYGNTIYF.

This clonotype was recorded many times. This sequence joins TRBV28 and TRBJ2-7, with D perhaps TRBD1 (6 bases). The germline V and J ends were trimmed by 6 bases and 5 bases, with 14 bases remaining between them. Germline loops: CDR1 MDHEN, CDR2 SYDVKM. This CDR3 has 13 residues. CDR3 sequence: CASRYGTLNEQYF. The CDR3 region has the DNA TGTGCCAGCAGGTACGGGACATTAAACGAGCAGTACTTC.

In this sample, this clonotype turned up many times. This rearrangement joins TRBV6-1 to TRBJ1-5; 8 nucleotides agree with TRBD1. The V and J ends lost 8 bases and 1 base, in that order; junction bases with no gene match: 10. The CDR3 has 16 residues. The germline V gene has CDR1 MNHNS and CDR2 SASEGT. CDR3 sequence: CASGNRRDRSNQPQHF. As DNA, the CDR3 is TGTGCCAGCGGCAACCGTAGGGACAGGAGCAATCAGCCCCAGCATTTT.

This clonotype was detected a few times. The chain has TRBV18 and TRBJ1-6; no firm D call. Trimming cost V 3 bases and J 0 bases, with 9 bases left between them. The CDR3 is 16 amino acids. In germline, CDR1 is KGHSH, CDR2 LQKENI. The CDR3 is CASSPGRSSYNSPLHF. CDR3 nucleotides: TGTGCCAGCTCACCCGGACGAAGCTCCTATAATTCACCCCTCCACTTT.

This clonotype was seen ten or more times. The chain links TRBV13 to TRBJ2-5; 8 bases line up with TRBD1. The CDR3 is 14 amino acids. The germline CDR1 and CDR2 sequences are PRHDT and FYEKMQ (reference sequence). V gave up 6 bases and J gave up 2 bases; unmatched junction bases: 5. This CDR3 reads CASSQQGEQETQYF. DNA for the CDR3: TGTGCCAGCAGTCAACAGGGGGAACAAGAGACCCAGTACTTC.

This clonotype was picked up many times. The chain employs TRBV2 and TRBJ2-3, with a tentative D call TRBD2 (5 bases). V lost 7 bases to trimming and J lost 6 bases, with 11 bases between them. The germline V gene has CDR1 SNHLY and CDR2 FYNNEI. The CDR3 spans 12 residues. CDR3 DNA: TGTGCCAGCAAGGTGGGAGCGGATACGCAGTATTTT. As protein: CASKVGADTQYF.

This clonotype occurred many times. The chain links TRBV29-1 to TRBJ2-2; TRBD2 agrees at 7 bases. V lost 7 bases to trimming and J lost 5 bases; unmatched junction nucleotides: 16. The CDR3 spans 16 residues. The germline CDR1 and CDR2 sequences are SQVTM and ANQGSEA. DNA for the CDR3: TGCAGCGCACCCCGGCCTAGCAGGGAGGGTACCGGGGAGCTGTTTTTT. Encoded protein: CSAPRPSREGTGELFF.

J is TRBJ2-7 and V is TRBV7-9; D unresolved. This CDR3 comprises 13 residues. The V end was cut by 4 bases, the J end by 5 bases, with 12 bases between. Germline V gene lookup returns CDR1 SEHNR and CDR2 FQNEAQ (reference sequence). The CDR3 bases are TGTGCCAGCAGCTCTCCCGTTTCCGACGAGCAGTACTTC. Protein sequence: CASSSPVSDEQYF.

The rearrangement links TRBV18 to TRBJ1-4; TRBD1 matches 8 bases. The junction had 8 bases not matched to a gene; V was cut back by 6 bases and J by 5 bases. CDR1 KGHSH and CDR2 LQKENI come from the germline V gene. The CDR3 covers 15 residues. The CDR3, as DNA: TGTGCCAGCTCCCTTTCGGACAGGGAGAATGAAAAACTGTTTTTT. This sequence encodes CASSLSDRENEKLFF.

This clonotype was detected only a few times. The CDR3 DNA reads as TGTGCCACCAGCAGACTACAGGGTTGGGACGAGCAGTACTTC. It translates to CATSRLQGWDEQYF. The J gene is TRBJ2-7, the V gene TRBV15; D perhaps matches TRBD1 (6 bases). The CDR3 consists of 14 residues. CDR1 LNHNV and CDR2 YYDKDF come from the germline V gene (reference sequence). V shed 2 bases and J shed 5 bases, with 13 bases lying between them.

This clonotype was seen only a few times. V is TRBV6-1 and J is TRBJ2-7; 9 bases agree with TRBD2. This CDR3 has 14 residues. CDR1 and CDR2 from the germline V gene are MNHNS and SASEGT. Trimming cost V 7 bases and J 4 bases; bases outside gene matches: 8. The CDR3: CASITASGIYEQYF. CDR3 nucleotide sequence: TGTGCCAGCATTACCGCTAGCGGGATATACGAGCAGTACTTC.

This clonotype appeared many times. This chain uses TRBV2 with TRBJ2-3; the D gene is possibly TRBD1 (6 bases). V was trimmed by 8 bases and J by 0 bases, leaving 15 bases between them. The CDR3 loop spans 15 amino acids. Germline CDR1 SNHLY, CDR2 FYNNEI. CDR3 sequence: CASHKEGGSTDTQYF. In nucleotides, the CDR3 is TGTGCCAGCCATAAAGAAGGGGGTAGCACAGATACGCAGTATTTT.

V usage is TRBV6-2 or TRBV6-3 and J usage is TRBJ2-1; perhaps TRBD1 as D (5 bases). Deletions cut 0 bases from V and 3 bases from J, with 9 bases between. The CDR3 contains 15 residues. Germline V gene data show CDR1 as MNHEY and CDR2 as SVGEGT. Here the CDR3 reads CASSYSGARYNEQFF. The CDR3 coding sequence is TGTGCCAGCAGTTACTCTGGGGCCCGCTACAATGAGCAGTTCTTC.

Concerning this clonotype itself: A much more abundant neighbour one base away suggests this may be a read error. This chain links TRBV6-5 with TRBJ2-7, with D perhaps TRBD1 or TRBD2 (5 bases each). The CDR3 length is 13 residues. The germline CDR1 and CDR2 sequences are MNHEY and SVGAGI. CDR3 protein: CASSYAGTYEQCF. The CDR3 bases are TGTGCCAGCAGTTATGCCGGGACCTACGAGCAGTGCTTC.

The CDR3 is CASSPLAQGDTGELFF. CDR3 bases: TGCGCCAGCAGCCCCCTGGCACAGGGGGACACCGGGGAGCTGTTTTTT. The J gene is TRBJ2-2, the V gene TRBV4-1; TRBD1 matches 8 bases. This CDR3 is built from 16 residues. Trimming cost V 4 bases and J 3 bases; bases outside gene matches: 7. The germline CDR1 and CDR2 sequences are MGHRA and YSYEKL.

The CDR3 spells CASTLGQGASTSGNQPQHF. In DNA form, the CDR3 reads TGTGCCAGCACGTTGGGACAGGGGGCGTCTACGAGTGGCAATCAGCCCCAGCATTTT. The chain has TRBV7-8 and TRBJ1-5; 12 nucleotides match TRBD1. The CDR3 has 19 residues. CDR1 is SGHVS and CDR2 is FQNEAQ in the germline V gene. The V segment lost 7 bases and the J segment 2 bases; nucleotides outside the gene matches: 15.